One sample yielded the 6 T cell receptor beta chains listed below, sequenced in a study of blood T cells in healthy people across ages. Then a second PCR, running about 6 to 11 cycles, was carried out with a sample-barcoded 5' primer and a J-beta primer mix. MiXCR, run by TCRdb on the 5' RACE reads, gives a single entry per CDR3 protein. The sample has about 650,000 distinct CDR3 sequences, approximately 29% seen once. Sequenced: blood. The receptors stem from a woman older than 75 in good health.

The rearrangement links TRBV5-1 to TRBJ1-4, with TRBD1 identical over 9 bases. Germline lookup yields CDR1 SGHRS and CDR2 YFSETQ. V was clipped by 3 bases and J by 10 bases; unmatched bases: 16. This CDR3 is 17 amino acids long. The CDR3 DNA reads TGCGCCAGCAGCTCCTCGGGGACAGGGTCCGCAAGCGGAAAACTGTTTTTT. It yields the protein CASSSSGTGSASGKLFF.

This clonotype turned up a few times. A much larger clone is a single base away; this may be a read error. The chain carries TRBV5-1 and TRBJ2-1, with D maybe TRBD2 (6 bases). The germline CDR1 and CDR2 sequences are SGHRS and YFSETQ. This CDR3 contains 16 residues. Trimming left V 0 bases short and J 7 bases short, with 17 bases between. The CDR3 DNA sequence: TGCGCCAGCAGCTTGGGATACGCGGGGACCCGGAATGAGCAGTTCTTC. It is translated as CASSLGYAGTRNEQFF. The variable domain in full, completed from reference TRBV5-1 and TRBJ2-1, reads KAGVTQTPRYLIKTRGQQVTLSCSPISGHRSVSWYQQTPGQGLQFLFEYFSETQRNKGNFPGRFSGRQFSNSRSEMNVSTLELGDSALYLCASSLGYAGTRNEQFFGPGTRLTVL.

The V and J genes are TRBV2 and TRBJ2-1; 7 bases map to TRBD1. Germline loops: CDR1 SNHLY, CDR2 FYNNEI. V lost 10 bases and J lost 5; bases outside the gene matches: 5. This CDR3 has 12 amino acids. CDR3 nucleotides: TGTGCCACCACCACAGGGGACAATGAGCAGTTCTTC. This translates into CATTTGDNEQFF.

This clonotype was counted at least ten times. The chain combines TRBV4-2 with TRBJ2-5, with no clear D. CDR1 LGHNA and CDR2 YNFKEQ come from the germline V gene. CDR3 length equals 13 residues. V was shortened by 8 bases and J by 0 bases, with 10 bases between the two germline ends. In nucleotides, the CDR3 is TGTGCCAGCGGCCCCGGCCACCAAGAGACCCAGTACTTC. It codes for CASGPGHQETQYF.

A few counts support this clonotype. At one end, the junction sequence differs from germline, possibly due to a read error. The CDR3 DNA sequence: TGTGCCAACAGCCCCCCTCCCAGGGGGCGGGAGACCCAGTACTTC. As protein: CANSPPPRGRETQYF. The V gene is TRBV5-6, the J gene TRBJ2-5; 8 bases align to TRBD1. The CDR3 length is 15 residues. Germline assignment: CDR1 SGHDT and CDR2 YYEEEE.

Comments on this clonotype: A much bigger clone sits one base away, suggesting this may be a read error. The chain joins TRBV9 to TRBJ2-5; no firm D call. The J call may be faulty, since TRBJ2-7 better matches the DNA end. Looked up from germline, CDR1 is SGDLS and CDR2 is YYNGEE. The CDR3 extends over 15 amino acids. In DNA, the CDR3 is TGTGCCAGCAGCGTAGTAAGGGCGCCGGATGGCGAGCAGTACTTC. It yields the protein CASSVVRAPDGEQYF.